This entry describes one TCR beta chain. No antigen is known for it. The sample belongs to a study of follicular helper T cells after annual influenza vaccination. Study findings and constraints: Successive annual vaccinations recalled a recurrent oligoclonal ICOS+CD38+ cTfh response with influenza-specific clonotypes. ICOS-CD38- cTfh most often held earlier Day 7 ICOS+CD38+ clones.

The time point is: 2014-2015 season, pre-vaccination. Donors were community-dwelling with no influenza vaccine in the prior 6 months. Generated by immunoSEQ multiplex PCR, the TCRdb table keeps only in-frame clones and is missing some. The table has some 13,000 clones, about 73% seen once; the top ten hold around 0.45%. This CDR3 region has 15 residues. Germline CDR1 is KGHSH and CDR2 is LQKENI. V was clipped by 0 bases and J by 8 bases, with 13 bases between them. Sequenced here: CXCR5- memory CD4+ T cells sorted from blood, sampled on the day of influenza vaccination. V gene TRBV18 combines with J gene TRBJ1-4; D ambiguous. The source is an adult who received the influenza vaccine. The CDR3 reads CASSPPGNYGEKLFF. DNA of the CDR3: TGTGCCAGCTCACCACCCGGAAACTACGGGGAAAAACTGTTTTTT.